This entry lists 31 T cell receptor beta chains sequenced from one sample in a study of cytomegalovirus exposure and HLA in healthy donors. Primers included in the PCR were 60 Vbeta and 13 Jbeta primers. Profiling relied on immunoSEQ multiplex PCR, and the TCRdb table lists in-frame clones only, not all of them. The sample contains about 160,000 clones, roughly nine tenths of which appear only once. The sequenced sample was PBMCs. These receptor sequences come from a woman in her 30s in good health and CMV-seronegative.

The chain recombines TRBV5-1 with TRBJ2-3, with 14 bases fitting TRBD2. Looked up from germline, CDR1 is SGHRS and CDR2 is YFSETQ. The length of the CDR3 is 16 residues. The trim removed 0 bases at V and 6 bases at J, leaving 3 bases unmatched. CDR3 DNA: TGCGCCAGCAGCTTGGATAGACTAGCGGGGGGGGATACGCAGTATTTT. Its protein is CASSLDRLAGGDTQYF. The complete variable domain, with remaining parts taken from reference TRBV5-1 and TRBJ2-3, reads KAGVTQTPRYLIKTRGQQVTLSCSPISGHRSVSWYQQTPGQGLQFLFEYFSETQRNKGNFPGRFSGRQFSNSRSEMNVSTLELGDSALYLCASSLDRLAGGDTQYFGPGTRLTVL.

This clone has more than one count but fewer than ten. CDR3 in amino acids: CASSLVQGSGNTIYF. In DNA form, the CDR3 reads TGCGCCAGCAGCTTGGTCCAGGGATCTGGAAACACCATATATTTT. The chain has TRBV5-1 and TRBJ1-3; weak D call: TRBD1 (5 bases). The CDR3 length is 15 residues. CDR1 is SGHRS, CDR2 YFSETQ, per germline. Deletions cut 0 bases from V and 1 base from J, with 8 bases between.

This CDR3 is CASSLPLWPQYF. DNA of the CDR3: TGTGCCAGCAGCTTACCCCTTTGGCCGCAGTATTTT. V is TRBV7-2 and J is TRBJ2-3; D is unresolved. Trimming took 2 bases from V and 10 from J, leaving 10 bases between them. The germline V gene encodes CDR1 SGHTA and CDR2 FQGNSA. The CDR3 is 12 amino acids. Supplemented by reference TRBV7-2 and TRBJ2-3, the full variable domain reads GAGVSQSPSNKVTEKGKDVELRCDPISGHTALYWYRQSLGQGLEFLIYFQGNSAPDKSGLPSDRFSAERTGGSVSTLTIQRTQQEDSAVYLCASSLPLWPQYFGPGTRLTVL.

The chain recombines TRBV5-1 with TRBJ1-1, with 7 nucleotides matching TRBD1. This CDR3 has 14 residues. Germline V gene data show CDR1 as SGHRS and CDR2 as YFSETQ. Unmatched junction bases numbered 4, after V lost 2 bases and J lost 3 bases. The CDR3 bases are TGCGCCAGCAGCTTAGGGGGCTGGGACACTGAAGCTTTCTTT. This translates into CASSLGGWDTEAFF. The full variable domain, its missing parts supplied by reference TRBV5-1 and TRBJ1-1, is KAGVTQTPRYLIKTRGQQVTLSCSPISGHRSVSWYQQTPGQGLQFLFEYFSETQRNKGNFPGRFSGRQFSNSRSEMNVSTLELGDSALYLCASSLGGWDTEAFFGQGTRLTVV.

The V and J genes are TRBV6-1 and TRBJ1-2, with TRBD1 as a possible D gene (5 bases). Trimming took 0 bases from V and 4 from J, leaving 9 bases between them. CDR3 length equals 14 residues. The germline V gene has CDR1 MNHNS and CDR2 SASEGT. The CDR3 nucleotides are TGTGCCAGCAGTGAAGCCGCAGGGATCTATGGCTACACCTTC. It specifies CASSEAAGIYGYTF.

J is TRBJ2-7 and V is TRBV19, with D possibly TRBD1 on 6 matching bases. Looked up from germline, CDR1 is LNHDA and CDR2 is SQIVND (reference sequence). V was shortened by 3 bases and J by 6 bases, with 9 bases between the two germline ends. This CDR3 comprises 12 residues. The CDR3 DNA reads as TGTGCCAGTAGTATGTCCAGGGGCGAGCAGTACTTC. It specifies CASSMSRGEQYF.

This chain joins TRBV5-1 and TRBJ1-1; TRBD1 matches at 11 bases. The CDR3 is 16 amino acids. V gave up 2 bases and J gave up 0 bases; unmatched junction bases: 3. Germline loops: CDR1 SGHRS, CDR2 YFSETQ. This CDR3 is CASSFGTGGLNTEAFF. The DNA for the CDR3 is TGCGCCAGCAGCTTTGGGACAGGGGGTCTGAACACTGAAGCTTTCTTT.

The J gene is TRBJ2-1, the V gene TRBV10-1, with TRBD2 as a possible D gene (6 bases). Per the germline V gene, CDR1 is WNHNN and CDR2 is SYGVQD (reference sequence). Trimming left V 4 bases short and J 1 base short, with 14 bases between. The CDR3 is 16 amino acids. CDR3 region: CASSVGLSGSYNEQFF. As DNA, the CDR3 is TGCGCCAGCAGTGTGGGCCTCAGCGGGTCCTACAATGAGCAGTTCTTC.

The chain recombines TRBV2 with TRBJ2-3; the match to TRBD2 covers 10 bases. The V gene's germline CDR1 is SNHLY and CDR2 FYNNEI. V was clipped by 1 base and J by 2 bases; unmatched bases: 3. This CDR3 has 16 amino acids. CDR3 sequence: CASSEEAGGPTDTQYF. In DNA, the CDR3 is TGTGCCAGCAGTGAAGAAGCGGGAGGGCCCACAGATACGCAGTATTTT. The full variable domain, completed using reference TRBV2 and TRBJ2-3, is EPEVTQTPSHQVTQMGQEVILRCVPISNHLYFYWYRQILGQKVEFLVSFYNNEISEKSEIFDDQFSVERPDGSNFTLKIRSTKLEDSAMYFCASSEEAGGPTDTQYFGPGTRLTVL.

This clone has a single count. Its ends do not fully match the called genes, so a read error is possible. Written as DNA, the CDR3 is TGTGCCAGCAGCTTATCTAGGACTAGCGGGGCTAGCACAGAGACGCAGTATTTT. Amino acid sequence: CASSLSRTSGASTETQYF. This chain links TRBV7-2 with TRBJ2-3, with 12 positions matching TRBD2. Germline V lookup: CDR1 SGHTA, CDR2 FQGNSA. CDR3 size: 18 residues.

The chain joins TRBV4-3 to TRBJ1-2, with a possible D match to TRBD1 (5 bases). V was pared by 0 bases and J by 8 bases, with 16 bases between. The germline V gene encodes CDR1 LGHNA and CDR2 YSLEER. The CDR3 has 15 residues. The CDR3 sequence is CASSQERGYLQGYTF. The CDR3 DNA sequence: TGCGCCAGCAGCCAAGAACGGGGGTATCTACAGGGCTACACCTTC.

The rearrangement links TRBV7-3 to TRBJ2-3; D is unresolved. The germline V gene has CDR1 SGHTA and CDR2 FQGTGA. V was shortened by 1 base and J by 0 bases, with 5 bases between the two germline ends. CDR3 size: 14 residues. For the CDR3, the DNA is TGTGCCAGCAGCTTAAGGGCTAGCACAGATACGCAGTATTTT. This sequence encodes CASSLRASTDTQYF.

CDR3 region: CASRHSGTGLTSDYGYTF. DNA of the CDR3: TGTGCCAGCAGGCACTCCGGGACAGGGTTGACGTCGGACTATGGCTACACCTTC. The V gene is TRBV7-9, the J gene TRBJ1-2, with 9 bases lining up with TRBD1. Trimming took 6 bases from V and 3 from J; bases not matched to a gene: 17. The CDR3 sequence is 18 residues long. In germline, CDR1 is SEHNR, CDR2 FQNEAQ (reference sequence). Variable domain in full (rest from reference TRBV7-9 and TRBJ1-2): DTGVSQNPRHKITKRGQNVTFRCDPISEHNRLYWYRQTLGQGPEFLTYFQNEAQLEKSRLLSDRFSAERPKGSFSTLEIQRTEQGDSAMYLCASRHSGTGLTSDYGYTFGSGTRLTVV.

V and J are TRBV7-2 and TRBJ2-3, with TRBD1 matching over 7 bases. Trimming at V came to 5 bases and at J to 2 bases, leaving 7 bases not matched to a gene. There are 15 residues in the CDR3. Germline CDR1 reads SGHTA; CDR2 reads FQGNSA. Written as DNA, the CDR3 is TGTGCCAGCAGCACCCCCCAGGGGGTCACAGATACGCAGTATTTT. Its translation is CASSTPQGVTDTQYF.

The chain combines TRBV6-4 with TRBJ2-3, with D hard to call. This CDR3 spans 13 amino acids. Trimming left V 3 bases short and J 4 bases short, with 8 bases between. CDR1 is MRHNA, CDR2 SNTAGT, per germline. The CDR3 bases are TGTGCCAGCAGTGAGGAGTTCCCAGATACGCAGTATTTT. It specifies CASSEEFPDTQYF.

The chain recombines TRBV7-9 with TRBJ2-7, with D maybe TRBD1 (6 bases). Germline V gene lookup returns CDR1 SEHNR and CDR2 FQNEAQ (reference sequence). The CDR3 extends over 13 amino acids. Deletions cut 4 bases from V and 3 bases from J, with 10 bases between. The DNA for the CDR3 is TGTGCCAGCAGCTCTGGACAGTTCTACGAGCAGTACTTC. Translation gives CASSSGQFYEQYF.

This chain connects TRBV6-6 to TRBJ2-2; D might be TRBD1 (5 bases). The CDR3 runs to 13 residues. CDR1 and CDR2 from the germline V gene are MNHNY and SVGAGI (reference sequence). Trimming cost V 6 bases and J 4 bases, with 9 bases left between them. The CDR3 region has the DNA TGTGCCAGCAGGCCCGACAGCACCGGGGAGCTGTTTTTT. This gives the protein CASRPDSTGELFF.

This clone was picked up many times. This chain uses TRBV19 with TRBJ2-5, with D perhaps matching TRBD1 (5 bases). The CDR3 length is 16 residues. Trimming took 2 bases from V and 7 from J, leaving 20 bases between them. CDR1 and CDR2 from the germline V gene are LNHDA and SQIVND (reference sequence). This CDR3 reads CASSILSTGPRRTQYF. The DNA for the CDR3 is TGTGCCAGTAGTATACTTAGCACAGGCCCTCGCCGGACCCAGTACTTC.

The chain employs TRBV6-5 and TRBJ2-1; TRBD2 is a possible D gene (6 bases). V lost 0 bases to trimming and J lost 6 bases, with 12 bases between them. Germline-derived CDR1 and CDR2 are MNHEY and SVGAGI. The CDR3 loop spans 15 amino acids. As DNA, the CDR3 is TGTGCCAGCAGTTACTCTTGGACTAATTCCAATGAGCAGTTCTTC. Translated: CASSYSWTNSNEQFF.

The chain employs TRBV19 and TRBJ1-1; a weak D match, TRBD1 (6 bases). The germline V gene has CDR1 LNHDA and CDR2 SQIVND (reference sequence). The CDR3 runs 12 residues. V was cut by 6 bases and J by 3 bases, with 8 bases left in between. In DNA, the CDR3 is TGTGCCAGTAGACAGGGATACACTGAAGCTTTCTTT. Translated, it gives CASRQGYTEAFF.

The count of this clone is one. V and J are TRBV5-4 and TRBJ2-1; D is perhaps TRBD2 (5 bases). Per germline, CDR1 SGHNT and CDR2 YYREEE (reference sequence). V shed 5 bases and J shed 8 bases, with 29 bases lying between them. The CDR3 extends over 18 amino acids. This CDR3 reads CASSPIMEKGPPRDEQFF. CDR3 nucleotide sequence: TGTGCCAGCAGTCCTATTATGGAAAAAGGACCACCGAGGGATGAGCAGTTCTTC. Combining the CDR3 with reference TRBV5-4 and TRBJ2-1 gives the whole variable domain ETGVTQSPTHLIKTRGQQVTLRCSSQSGHNTVSWYQQALGQGPQFIFQYYREEENGRGNFPPRFSGLQFPNYSSELNVNALELDDSALYLCASSPIMEKGPPRDEQFFGPGTRLTVL.

This chain links TRBV6-5 with TRBJ2-7, with D possibly being TRBD1 (5 bases). This CDR3 has 13 amino acids. The germline gives CDR1 MNHEY, CDR2 SVGAGI. Trimming took off 1 base at V and 5 bases at J, with 9 bases between the two ends. The CDR3 nucleotides are TGTGCCAGCAGTTACTACAGGAGCCACGAGCAGTACTTC. Translating gives CASSYYRSHEQYF.

The chain employs TRBV28 and TRBJ2-7; 9 nucleotides line up with TRBD1. The V and J ends lost 7 bases and 5 bases, in that order; junction bases with no gene match: 9. The germline V gene has CDR1 MDHEN and CDR2 SYDVKM. The CDR3 has 14 residues. DNA of the CDR3: TGTGCCAGCACCCCGGGACAGGGTAGAGACGAGCAGTACTTC. Protein product: CASTPGQGRDEQYF.

This clone came up a few times. The CDR3 loop is CASSQDLVGAQPQHF. The CDR3 DNA follows: TGCGCCAGCAGCCAAGATTTGGTAGGGGCTCAGCCCCAGCATTTT. The rearrangement uses TRBV4-3 and TRBJ1-5, with D tentatively TRBD1 (5 bases). CDR3 length equals 15 residues. Between the trimmed V and J ends, which lost 0 bases and 6 bases, there was a span of 12 bases. Germline-derived CDR1 and CDR2 are LGHNA and YSLEER.

This clone has only one observation. At one of its ends the junction is not consistent with the germline gene, which may arise from a read error. The gene calls are TRBV18 and TRBJ2-1; TRBD1 matches at 9 bases. Per germline, CDR1 KGHSH and CDR2 LQKENI. The CDR3 totals 16 residues. CDR3 region: CASTPVGTGLTVEQFF. The CDR3 DNA reads TGTGCCAGCACACCCGTAGGGACAGGGTTAACTGTTGAGCAGTTCTTC. Full variable domain (rest looked up from reference TRBV18 and TRBJ2-1): NAGVMQNPRHLVRRRGQEARLRCSPMKGHSHVYWYRQLPEEGLKFMVYLQKENIIDESGMPKERFSAEFPKEGPSILRIQQVVRGDSAAYFCASTPVGTGLTVEQFFGPGTRLTVL.

The rearrangement uses TRBV9 and TRBJ1-1; the D gene is possibly TRBD1 (6 bases). Germline CDR1 is SGDLS and CDR2 is YYNGEE. Trimming removed 3 bases at V and 1 base at J, with 13 bases between. The CDR3 has 15 residues. CDR3 nucleotide sequence: TGTGCCAGCAGCGACTCACCGGGACAGAACACTGAAGCTTTCTTT. Protein: CASSDSPGQNTEAFF.

The chain carries TRBV5-6 and TRBJ2-7; 11 positions match TRBD2. V lost 2 bases, J lost 0 bases, and 1 base stayed unmatched. CDR3 size: 15 residues. Germline V gives CDR1 SGHDT, CDR2 YYEEEE. The CDR3 nucleotides read TGTGCCAGCAGCTTCGGACTAGCGGGCTCCTACGAGCAGTACTTC. Translating gives CASSFGLAGSYEQYF.

This chain joins TRBV5-1 and TRBJ2-7; TRBD1 matches 11 bases. After removal of 2 bases from V and 3 bases from J, the junction contained 7 bases not matched to a gene. The CDR3 extends over 16 amino acids. Germline V gene sequence: CDR1 SGHRS, CDR2 YFSETQ. CDR3 DNA: TGCGCCAGCAGCTTAGGAATGGGGACAGGGGGCTACGAGCAGTACTTC. Protein sequence: CASSLGMGTGGYEQYF. Full variable domain (missing parts from reference TRBV5-1 and TRBJ2-7): KAGVTQTPRYLIKTRGQQVTLSCSPISGHRSVSWYQQTPGQGLQFLFEYFSETQRNKGNFPGRFSGRQFSNSRSEMNVSTLELGDSALYLCASSLGMGTGGYEQYFGPGTRLTVT.

This chain links TRBV5-1 with TRBJ1-4; the match to TRBD1 covers 8 bases. Unmatched junction bases numbered 12, after V lost 4 bases and J lost 4 bases. CDR1 is SGHRS and CDR2 is YFSETQ in the germline V gene. This CDR3 has 17 residues. In nucleotides, the CDR3 is TGCGCCAGCAGCGTGGACAGGGTCCCTTCACTTAATGAAAAACTGTTTTTT. Amino acids: CASSVDRVPSLNEKLFF.

V gene TRBV6-1 combines with J gene TRBJ1-5; D not certain. CDR1 and CDR2 (germline): MNHNS, SASEGT. The CDR3 is made up of 15 amino acids. Trimming cost V 1 base and J 1 base, with 8 bases left between them. DNA of the CDR3: TGTGCCAGCAGTGAAGGTCGGGGAAGCAATCAGCCCCAGCATTTT. It is translated as CASSEGRGSNQPQHF.

The genes are TRBV5-6 and TRBJ2-5; no clear D. CDR3 length: 13 residues. V was trimmed by 0 bases and J by 1 base, leaving 4 bases between them. Looked up from germline, CDR1 is SGHDT and CDR2 is YYEEEE. The CDR3 DNA follows: TGTGCCAGCAGCTTGGTCGGCCAAGAGACCCAGTACTTC. This sequence encodes CASSLVGQETQYF.